This T cell receptor (beta chain) was observed in a study of blood T cell repertoires in COVID-19. Germline loops: CDR1 MNHEY, CDR2 SVGAGI. The CDR3 contains 13 residues. The germline V and J ends were trimmed by 6 bases and 2 bases, with 8 bases remaining between them. Libraries were prepared by immunoSEQ multiplex PCR; TCRdb keeps only in-frame clonotypes and omits some of them. Altogether roughly 100,000 clones are present, approximately 90% being singletons, with the ten largest covering around 5.3%. This receptor was obtained from a woman between 50 and 59 years old with COVID-19, enrolled during active disease. The chain couples TRBV6-5 to TRBJ1-3; D gene ambiguous. Sequences were obtained from peripheral blood. CDR3 loop: CASRMTTGNTIYF. CDR3 nucleotide sequence: TGTGCCAGCAGGATGACAACTGGAAACACCATATATTTT.